A single sample is the source of the 22 T cell receptor beta chains below, sequenced in a study of cytomegalovirus exposure and HLA in healthy donors. The repertoire was sequenced with immunoSEQ multiplex PCR; TCRdb's copy has only in-frame clones and lacks some. In the table there are roughly 260,000 clones, 90% of which are singletons. Sequencing used PBMCs. These receptors came from a woman younger than 30 in good health and CMV-seronegative.

This clone has only one observation. The junction departs from the called germline gene at one end, perhaps through a read error. The identical CDR3 is also encoded by other nucleotide sequences in the sample. J is TRBJ1-1 and V is TRBV5-1, with 8 nucleotides matching TRBD1. The V gene's germline CDR1 is SGHRS and CDR2 YFSETQ. The CDR3 contains 13 residues. The DNA for the CDR3 is TGCGCCAGTAGCTTGGGACAGGACACTGAAGCTTTCTTT. Translating gives CASSLGQDTEAFF.

The chain joins TRBV4-1 to TRBJ1-5; D is unclear. The germline gives CDR1 MGHRA, CDR2 YSYEKL. The CDR3 totals 16 residues. Between the trimmed V and J ends, which lost 1 base and 0 bases, there was a span of 10 bases. DNA for the CDR3: TGCGCCAGCAGCCAAGCCAGTCTTATTAGCAATCAGCCCCAGCATTTT. This codes for CASSQASLISNQPQHF.

This rearrangement joins TRBV2 to TRBJ2-4; D is ambiguous. This CDR3 has 15 amino acids. Germline V gene lookup returns CDR1 SNHLY and CDR2 FYNNEI. V was shortened by 3 bases and J by 0 bases, with 9 bases between the two germline ends. The CDR3 loop reads CASSDAGQAKNIQYF. In DNA, the CDR3 is TGTGCCAGCAGTGACGCAGGTCAAGCCAAAAACATTCAGTACTTC.

This chain joins TRBV30 and TRBJ2-7; maybe TRBD2 (5 bases). CDR1 and CDR2 from the germline V gene are GTSNPN and SVGIG (reference sequence). The CDR3 loop spans 17 amino acids. The V and J ends lost 4 bases and 2 bases respectively, with 24 bases between them. The CDR3 sequence: CAWTPRAVVRAAYEQYF. CDR3 DNA: TGTGCCTGGACTCCAAGAGCGGTCGTGAGGGCCGCCTACGAGCAGTACTTC.

The rearrangement joins TRBV18 to TRBJ1-1; D perhaps matches TRBD1 (6 bases). The CDR3 is made up of 14 amino acids. Germline loops: CDR1 KGHSH, CDR2 LQKENI. V gave up 2 bases and J gave up 4 bases, with 11 bases separating them. The CDR3 loop is CASSPITGSTEAFF. The CDR3 DNA sequence: TGTGCCAGCTCACCAATTACAGGGTCCACTGAAGCTTTCTTT.

This chain's CDR3 is CASSPLDGYTF. CDR3 nucleotides: TGTGCCAGCAGTCCCCTAGATGGCTACACCTTC. The chain employs TRBV28 and TRBJ1-2; D not certain. CDR3 length equals 11 residues. The germline V gene encodes CDR1 MDHEN and CDR2 SYDVKM. Trimming pared 5 bases from V and 6 bases from J, leaving 7 bases between.

The V gene is TRBV7-6, the J gene TRBJ1-5, with a possible D match to TRBD1 (5 bases). The length of the CDR3 is 17 residues. Germline V gene lookup returns CDR1 SGHVS and CDR2 FNYEAQ. With 1 base removed from V and 0 bases from J, the gap between germline ends came to 13 bases. The CDR3 reads CASSLEGPFYSNQPQHF. The CDR3 DNA is TGTGCCAGCAGCTTAGAGGGGCCTTTTTATAGCAATCAGCCCCAGCATTTT.

V usage is TRBV27 and J usage is TRBJ2-2; 9 bases match TRBD2. Germline-derived CDR1 and CDR2 are MNHEY and SMNVEV (reference sequence). V shed 5 bases and J 4 bases; nucleotides not matched to a gene: 11. The CDR3 consists of 17 residues. This CDR3 is CASSPLGAGGSTGELFF. CDR3 DNA sequence: TGTGCCAGCAGTCCCCTAGGCGCGGGGGGGAGCACCGGGGAGCTGTTTTTT.

This clone was observed a single time. The rearrangement uses TRBV7-8 and TRBJ2-1; 11 bases agree with TRBD2. Losses at the gene ends were 1 base for V and 3 bases for J; bases not matched to a gene: 8. Germline V gene lookup returns CDR1 SGHVS and CDR2 FQNEAQ. This CDR3 has 18 amino acids. The CDR3 region is CASSLGLAGNGIYNEQFF. The CDR3 region has the DNA TGTGCCAGCAGCTTAGGACTAGCGGGGAATGGTATCTACAATGAGCAGTTCTTC.

The chain is built from TRBV5-1 and TRBJ1-2; D may be TRBD1 (5 bases). V lost 0 bases and J lost 0, with 24 bases in between. The CDR3 consists of 20 residues. Germline V CDR1 and CDR2: SGHRS, YFSETQ. CDR3 DNA sequence: TGCGCCAGCAGCTTGGCCGGGTCCGGCAGGGCGTATGGGTCTAACTATGGCTACACCTTC. It translates to CASSLAGSGRAYGSNYGYTF.

The rearrangement links TRBV4-1 to TRBJ1-4, with a weak D call TRBD1 (5 bases). Trimming shortened V by 5 bases and J by 8 bases, and 21 bases separated the two germline ends. The CDR3 length is 16 residues. CDR1 is MGHRA, CDR2 YSYEKL, per germline. The CDR3 protein is CASSSPSGGSGEKLFF. CDR3 bases: TGCGCCAGCAGCTCCCCCTCGGGGGGGTCGGGAGAAAAACTGTTTTTT.

V gene TRBV7-2 combines with J gene TRBJ2-5, with TRBD2 identical over 8 bases. CDR3 length equals 14 residues. J was trimmed by 5 bases and V by 5 bases; bases with no gene match: 7. Germline CDR1 is SGHTA and CDR2 is FQGNSA. This CDR3 is CASSQSGGGETQYF. CDR3 bases: TGTGCCAGCAGCCAGAGCGGGGGCGGGGAGACCCAGTACTTC.

This clone came up once. The chain combines TRBV28 with TRBJ1-2; tentative D call: TRBD1 (5 bases). The CDR3 spans 15 residues. Germline CDR1 MDHEN, CDR2 SYDVKM. Trimming took off 10 bases at V and 8 bases at J, with 26 bases between the two ends. As DNA, the CDR3 is TGTGCCACCGACGGGCAGGGCGTAAAATGGATAGGCTACACCTTC. Translating it yields CATDGQGVKWIGYTF.

The genes are TRBV29-1 and TRBJ2-7; tentatively, D is TRBD1 (6 bases). Deletions cut 7 bases from V and 4 bases from J, with 14 bases between. Germline V gene sequence: CDR1 SQVTM, CDR2 ANQGSEA. The length of the CDR3 is 12 residues. The CDR3 coding sequence is TGCAGCGCTTCGGAAGGGGGTTACGAGCAGTACTTC. It codes for CSASEGGYEQYF.

This chain joins TRBV7-2 and TRBJ2-1, with 16 positions matching TRBD2. CDR3 length: 17 residues. Germline V lookup: CDR1 SGHTA, CDR2 FQGNSA. V was pared by 5 bases and J by 6 bases, with 7 bases of the junction left unmatched. The CDR3 nucleotides read TGTGCCAGCAGCAAGGGACTAGCGGGGGGGCCAATCAATGAGCAGTTCTTC. Residues: CASSKGLAGGPINEQFF.

The chain links TRBV5-6 to TRBJ2-7; 11 bases map to TRBD2. The CDR3 covers 16 residues. Germline CDR1 SGHDT, CDR2 YYEEEE. Trimming removed 0 bases from V and 0 bases from J; junction bases left unmatched: 2. The CDR3 DNA reads TGTGCCAGCAGCTTGGGACTAGCGGGGAGCTCCTACGAGCAGTACGTC. This sequence encodes CASSLGLAGSSYEQYV.

This clone was counted a few times. The chain recombines TRBV30 with TRBJ2-7, with D possibly being TRBD1 (5 bases). CDR1 is GTSNPN and CDR2 is SVGIG in the germline V gene (reference sequence). V was pared by 2 bases and J by 2 bases, with 10 bases between. This CDR3 region has 13 residues. In nucleotides, the CDR3 is TGTGCCTGGAGTCCAGACAGTGCCTACGAGCAGTACTTC. Translation: CAWSPDSAYEQYF.

The genes are TRBV18 and TRBJ2-7; D perhaps matches TRBD1 (6 bases). This CDR3 comprises 15 residues. Deletions cut 3 bases from V and 3 bases from J, with 15 bases between. CDR1 is KGHSH, CDR2 LQKENI, per germline. CDR3 sequence reads: CASSPTGTSLYEQYV. CDR3 nucleotide sequence: TGTGCCAGCTCACCGACAGGCACGTCCCTCTACGAGCAGTACGTC.

The chain couples TRBV5-4 to TRBJ1-2, with D unclear. V dropped 1 base and J dropped 3 bases, with 10 bases sitting between them. The germline CDR1 and CDR2 sequences are SGHNT and YYREEE (reference sequence). The CDR3 runs 14 residues. In DNA form, the CDR3 reads TGTGCCAGCAGCTTGCTGTCCAGGTACTATGGCTACACCTTC. Translation gives CASSLLSRYYGYTF.

The CDR3 DNA reads TGTGCCAGCAGCTTAGGGTTCAGGGGGCAGAATGAGCAGTTCTTC. Its translation: CASSLGFRGQNEQFF. The rearrangement links TRBV11-2 to TRBJ2-1, with TRBD1 matching over 8 bases. This CDR3 contains 15 residues. With 1 base clipped from V and 7 bases from J, the junction kept 6 bases outside the gene matches. Germline values: CDR1 SGHAT, CDR2 FQNNGV.

The chain carries TRBV6-5 and TRBJ1-5, with no clear D. The CDR3 is made up of 14 amino acids. V dropped 6 bases and J dropped 2 bases, with 11 bases sitting between them. The germline V gene has CDR1 MNHEY and CDR2 SVGAGI. The CDR3 is CASRRAAGNQPQHF. The CDR3 DNA sequence: TGTGCCAGCAGACGCGCGGCAGGCAATCAGCCCCAGCATTTT.

This chain connects TRBV19 to TRBJ1-5; tentative D call: TRBD1 (6 bases). Deletions cut 6 bases from V and 2 bases from J, with 11 bases between. CDR3 length: 14 amino acids. The V gene's germline CDR1 is LNHDA and CDR2 SQIVND (reference sequence). CDR3 nucleotides: TGTGCCAGTAGGACAACAGGGCGCAATCAGCCCCAGCATTTT. Translating it yields CASRTTGRNQPQHF.